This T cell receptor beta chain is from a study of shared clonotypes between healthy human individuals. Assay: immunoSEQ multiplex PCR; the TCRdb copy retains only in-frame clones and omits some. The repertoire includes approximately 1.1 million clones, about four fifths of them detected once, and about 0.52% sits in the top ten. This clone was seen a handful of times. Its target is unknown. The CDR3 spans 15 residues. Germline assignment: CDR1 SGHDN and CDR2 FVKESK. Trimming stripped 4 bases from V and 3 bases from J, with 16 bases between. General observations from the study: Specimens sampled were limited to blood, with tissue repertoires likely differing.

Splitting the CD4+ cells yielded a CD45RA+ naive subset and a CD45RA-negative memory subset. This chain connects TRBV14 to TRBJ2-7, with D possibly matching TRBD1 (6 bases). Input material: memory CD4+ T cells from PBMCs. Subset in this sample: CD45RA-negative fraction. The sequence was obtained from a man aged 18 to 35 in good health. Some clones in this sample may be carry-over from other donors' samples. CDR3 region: CASSPIRTAVYEQYF. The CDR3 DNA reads TGTGCCAGCAGCCCGATAAGGACAGCGGTCTACGAGCAGTACTTC.